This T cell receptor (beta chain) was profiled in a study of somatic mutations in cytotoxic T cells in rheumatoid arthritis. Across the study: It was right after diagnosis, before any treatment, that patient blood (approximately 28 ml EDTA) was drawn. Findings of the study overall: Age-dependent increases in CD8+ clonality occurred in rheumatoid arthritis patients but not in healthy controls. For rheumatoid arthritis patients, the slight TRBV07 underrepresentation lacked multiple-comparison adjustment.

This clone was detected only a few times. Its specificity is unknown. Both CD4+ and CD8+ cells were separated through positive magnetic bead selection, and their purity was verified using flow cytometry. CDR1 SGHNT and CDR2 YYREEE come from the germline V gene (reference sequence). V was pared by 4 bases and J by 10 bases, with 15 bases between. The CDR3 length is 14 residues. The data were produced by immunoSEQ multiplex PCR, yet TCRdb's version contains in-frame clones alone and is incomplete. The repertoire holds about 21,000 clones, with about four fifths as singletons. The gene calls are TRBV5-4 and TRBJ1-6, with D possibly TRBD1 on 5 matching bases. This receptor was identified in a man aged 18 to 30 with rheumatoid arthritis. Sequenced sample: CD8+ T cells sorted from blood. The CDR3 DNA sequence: TGTGCCAGCAGCCTGGGCGGGACCGGGTCACCCCTCCACTTT. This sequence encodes CASSLGGTGSPLHF.